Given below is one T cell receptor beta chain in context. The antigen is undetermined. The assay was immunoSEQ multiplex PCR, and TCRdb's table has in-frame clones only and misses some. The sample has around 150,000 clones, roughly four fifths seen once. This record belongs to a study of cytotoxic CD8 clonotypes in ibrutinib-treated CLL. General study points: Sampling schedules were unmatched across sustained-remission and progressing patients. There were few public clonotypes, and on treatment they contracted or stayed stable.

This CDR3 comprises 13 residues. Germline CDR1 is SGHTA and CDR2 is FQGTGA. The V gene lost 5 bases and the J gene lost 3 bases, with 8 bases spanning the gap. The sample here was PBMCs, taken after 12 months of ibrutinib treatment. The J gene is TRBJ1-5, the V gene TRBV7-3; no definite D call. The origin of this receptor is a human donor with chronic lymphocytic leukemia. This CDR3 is CASSRGINQPQHF. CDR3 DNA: TGTGCCAGCAGCCGAGGAATCAATCAGCCCCAGCATTTT.